This T cell receptor beta chain was sequenced during a study of PD-1 blockade in classical Hodgkin lymphoma. CDR3 size: 18 residues. CDR1 is SGHTA and CDR2 is FQGNSA in the germline V gene. J gave up 10 bases and V 3 bases, and 17 bases lay outside the gene matches. Sequencing was performed with immunoSEQ multiplex PCR; in TCRdb, only in-frame clones are kept and a portion is missing. The sample shows 13,000 or so clones, just under 80% of them seen only once. Each of the patients experienced relapse following autologous stem cell transplantation, and their brentuximab vedotin exposure differed. The V gene is TRBV7-2, the J gene TRBJ2-1, with 11 bases aligning to TRBD2. The clonotype was recovered from a human donor with classical Hodgkin lymphoma. This sample comprised peripheral blood mononuclear cells (PBMCs), obtained at baseline. This CDR3 reads CASSFYLAGGPGSREQFF. In DNA form, the CDR3 reads TGTGCCAGCAGCTTTTATTTAGCGGGAGGGCCCGGGTCTAGGGAGCAGTTCTTC.